This paragraph reports one T cell receptor beta chain. In the authors' methods: Estimated nucleated cell counts came from reference gene primer amplification. Assay used: immunoSEQ multiplex PCR; TCRdb lists only in-frame clones, some missing. V and J calls and clone size are those listed in that table; D and trimming were worked out from the DNA. The sample lists 90,000 to 95,000 clones, around nine tenths seen once, with approximately 4.8% in the top ten. This entry comes from a study of blood T cell repertoires in COVID-19. Study-wide context: T cells, B-cell-depleted T cells, or PBMCs provided the cDNA or gDNA that served as material.

Per the germline V gene, CDR1 is MDHEN and CDR2 is SYDVKM. The CDR3 is made up of 13 amino acids. With 7 bases clipped from V and 5 bases from J, the junction kept 5 bases outside the gene matches. This TCR was sampled from a woman older than 75 with active COVID-19. The sample was peripheral blood. The chain is built from TRBV28 and TRBJ1-3, with 7 bases fitting TRBD1. The CDR3 reads CASNPTGRNTIYF. CDR3 sequence (DNA): TGTGCCAGCAATCCGACAGGGAGAAACACCATATATTTT.